The 6 T cell receptor beta chains reported below all come from one sample, sequenced in a study of stem cell transplantation in POMP-related autoinflammatory disease. TCRdb keeps only in-frame clones here, not all; method: immunoSEQ multiplex PCR. The sample contains more than 8,500 clones, about 85% of which appear only once. The source material was CD4+ T cells from PBMCs, sampled after stem cell transplantation. The receptors derive from a human patient with POMP-related autoinflammation and immune dysregulation (PRAID). Some T cells may be transferred from the graft donor.

The chain carries TRBV5-1 and TRBJ1-6, with a tentative D call TRBD1 (6 bases). Germline loops: CDR1 SGHRS, CDR2 YFSETQ. V was shortened by 4 bases and J by 7 bases, with 12 bases between the two germline ends. This CDR3 has 14 amino acids. CDR3 amino acids: CASSPKTGNSPLHF. For the CDR3, the DNA is TGCGCCAGCAGCCCAAAAACAGGGAATTCACCCCTCCACTTT.

This clone was observed a handful of times. CDR3 nucleotide sequence: TGTGCCAGCAGTTTATTAAGCAATCAGCCCCAGCATTTT. This gives the protein CASSLLSNQPQHF. The chain is built from TRBV27 and TRBJ1-5; D is unresolved. The germline gives CDR1 MNHEY, CDR2 SMNVEV (reference sequence). The CDR3 spans 13 residues. Deletions cut 1 base from V and 1 base from J, with 2 bases between.

This chain connects TRBV7-3 to TRBJ2-3, with TRBD1 as a possible D gene (7 bases). Germline CDR1 is SGHTA and CDR2 is FQGTGA. The CDR3 runs to 14 residues. Deletions cut 4 bases from V and 4 bases from J, with 12 bases between. The CDR3 region has the DNA TGTGCCAGCAGCTCACAGGGGAGGTCAGATACGCAGTATTTT. Protein sequence: CASSSQGRSDTQYF.

V is TRBV4-3 and J is TRBJ2-6; D is undetermined. V lost 0 bases and J 2 bases, leaving 14 bases between the germline ends. Germline V lookup: CDR1 LGHNA, CDR2 YSLEER. This CDR3 is 18 amino acids long. CDR3 sequence (DNA): TGCGCCAGCAGCCAAGATCTGGGGTCTTACGCTGGGGCCAACGTCCTGACTTTC. Its protein product is CASSQDLGSYAGANVLTF.

This clone occurred a few times. J is TRBJ1-5 and V is TRBV15; no firm D call. Germline CDR1 reads LNHNV; CDR2 reads YYDKDF (reference sequence). Trimming stripped 1 base from V and 1 base from J, with 5 bases between. The CDR3 totals 14 residues. This CDR3 reads CATSRGSSNQPQHF. The CDR3, as DNA: TGTGCCACCAGCAGAGGGAGCAGCAATCAGCCCCAGCATTTT.

The chain is built from TRBV3-1 (or the pseudogene TRBV3-2) and TRBJ1-4; tentative D call: TRBD1 (5 bases). The CDR3 runs to 15 residues. Trimming pared 0 bases from V and 4 bases from J, leaving 9 bases between. Germline CDR1 LGHDT, CDR2 YNNKEL (reference sequence). The CDR3 protein is CASSQDMGGNEKLFF. CDR3 bases: TGTGCCAGCAGCCAAGATATGGGGGGTAATGAAAAACTGTTTTTT.